This entry lists 27 T cell receptor beta chains sequenced from one sample in a study. One entry per CDR3 protein results from TCRdb running MiXCR on the RT-PCR reads. The sample carries hundreds of thousands of distinct CDR3 sequences, approximately 15% recorded once. What was sequenced was memory CD4+ T cells from blood. All receptors come from a female donor in good health, serving as a healthy control.

The J gene is TRBJ2-7, the V gene TRBV18; the match to TRBD2 covers 11 bases. The trim removed 6 bases at V and 7 bases at J, leaving 8 bases unmatched. This CDR3 is built from 14 residues. Germline CDR1 KGHSH, CDR2 LQKENI. The CDR3 is CASSTLAGGEEQYF. Here the CDR3 DNA reads TGTGCCAGCTCGACCCTAGCGGGAGGTGAAGAGCAGTACTTC.

This clonotype was recorded a few times. V usage is TRBV10-3 and J usage is TRBJ1-1, with TRBD1 matching 7 bases. The germline V gene encodes CDR1 ENHRY and CDR2 SYGVKD. This CDR3 has 14 amino acids. V dropped 7 bases and J dropped 6; count of bases not matched to a gene: 11. CDR3: CAINQGQGDAEAFF. The CDR3 region has the DNA TGTGCCATCAACCAGGGGCAGGGGGATGCTGAAGCTTTCTTT.

In nucleotides, the CDR3 is TGTGCCAGCAGCTTAGATCGTAGGTCACGGACTGTGATTGGAGGGATGATTAATGAGCAGTTCTTC. As protein: CASSLDRRSRTVIGGMINEQFF. The chain links TRBV7-4 to TRBJ2-1, with a possible D match to TRBD2 (6 bases). V was shortened by 1 base and J by 7 bases, with 35 bases between the two germline ends. Germline V gene lookup returns CDR1 SGHVT and CDR2 SQSDAQ. This CDR3 contains 22 residues. The full variable domain, with the rest looked up from reference TRBV7-4 and TRBJ2-1, is GAGVSQSPRYKVAKRGRDVALRCDSISGHVTLYWYRQTLGQGSEVLTYSQSDAQRDKSGRPSGRFSAERPERSVSTLKIQRTEQGDSAVYLCASSLDRRSRTVIGGMINEQFFGPGTRLTVL.

The rearrangement links TRBV7-2 to TRBJ2-3; TRBD2 matches 7 bases. J gave up 10 bases and V 5 bases, and 12 bases lay outside the gene matches. The CDR3 consists of 14 residues. CDR1 and CDR2 (germline): SGHTA, FQGNSA. The CDR3 coding sequence is TGTGCCAGCAGCCGTAGTGGGCGGGAGAGTTCGCAGTATTTT. It encodes CASSRSGRESSQYF.

This clonotype has more than one count but fewer than ten. The chain links TRBV15 to TRBJ2-3, with D tentatively TRBD2 (6 bases). CDR1 LNHNV and CDR2 YYDKDF come from the germline V gene (reference sequence). The V end lost 0 bases, the J end lost 5 bases, and 9 bases lay between the germline ends. CDR3 size: 14 residues. CDR3 sequence reads: CATSRDHGGDTQYF. Written as DNA, the CDR3 is TGTGCCACCAGCAGAGACCACGGGGGAGATACGCAGTATTTT.

V and J are TRBV29-1 and TRBJ2-5, with 7 bases matching TRBD2. CDR3 length: 18 residues. Germline V gene sequence: CDR1 SQVTM, CDR2 ANQGSEA. The V and J ends lost 1 base and 4 bases, in that order; junction bases with no gene match: 18. The CDR3 sequence: CSVEGGRAGGGSAETQYF. CDR3 nucleotide sequence: TGCAGCGTTGAAGGAGGGAGGGCAGGAGGCGGGAGTGCAGAGACCCAGTACTTC.

This clonotype was seen many times. This sequence joins TRBV18 and TRBJ2-1, with 10 positions matching TRBD2. The CDR3 length is 14 residues. Germline V gene sequence: CDR1 KGHSH, CDR2 LQKENI. The junction had 6 bases not matched to a gene; V was cut back by 3 bases and J by 10 bases. The CDR3 here is CASSPGTSDYEQFF. The CDR3 DNA is TGTGCCAGCTCACCCGGGACTAGCGACTACGAGCAGTTCTTC.

V gene TRBV10-3 combines with J gene TRBJ2-2; D is uncertain. The CDR3 totals 12 residues. Germline V gene sequence: CDR1 ENHRY, CDR2 SYGVKD. V lost 3 bases and J 6 bases, leaving 5 bases between the germline ends. The DNA for the CDR3 is TGTGCCATCAGTGAAAGGTCCGGGGAGCTGTTTTTT. The encoded protein is CAISERSGELFF.

This clonotype was seen ten or more times. V and J are TRBV20-1 and TRBJ1-1; TRBD1 might be the D (5 bases). CDR1 is DFQATT and CDR2 is SNEGSKA in the germline V gene (reference sequence). V was clipped by 3 bases and J by 0 bases, with 11 bases between them. The CDR3 runs to 14 residues. CDR3 sequence reads: CSARPTAMNTEAFF. CDR3 coding DNA: TGCAGTGCTAGGCCGACAGCAATGAACACTGAAGCTTTCTTT.

The sample holds a few counts of this clonotype. The chain is built from TRBV24-1 and TRBJ2-1; 8 nucleotides agree with TRBD2. Germline-derived CDR1 and CDR2 are KGHDR and SFDVKD. The CDR3 spans 16 residues. The V and J ends lost 0 bases and 6 bases, in that order; junction bases with no gene match: 6. DNA of the CDR3: TGTGCCACCAGTGATTTGCGTAGCGGGACCCTCAATGAGCAGTTCTTC. It is translated as CATSDLRSGTLNEQFF.

This clonotype was picked up one time. V usage is TRBV3-1 and J usage is TRBJ2-1, with TRBD1 matching 8 bases. The CDR3 totals 15 residues. Germline trimming cut 3 bases from V and 3 bases from J; bases unmatched to any gene: 4. Germline V CDR1 and CDR2: LGHDT, YNNKEL (reference sequence). CDR3 amino acids: CASSQAGGFYNEQFF. The CDR3 DNA sequence: TGTGCCAGCAGCCAGGCAGGGGGCTTCTACAATGAGCAGTTCTTC.

This sequence joins TRBV4-1 and TRBJ1-1; D not certain. Germline values: CDR1 MGHRA, CDR2 YSYEKL. The CDR3 loop spans 12 amino acids. Trimming shortened V by 6 bases and J by 1 base, and 6 bases separated the two germline ends. DNA of the CDR3: TGCGCCAGCAGACAAACGAACACTGAAGCTTTCTTT. Translated, it gives CASRQTNTEAFF.

This clonotype was found many times. The V gene is TRBV6-6, the J gene TRBJ1-4, with D unresolved. The germline CDR1 and CDR2 sequences are MNHNY and SVGAGI (reference sequence). V was cut by 9 bases and J by 0 bases, with 8 bases left in between. CDR3 length: 13 amino acids. CDR3 DNA sequence: TGTGCCAGTCGGACGGCAACTAATGAAAAACTGTTTTTT. It is translated as CASRTATNEKLFF.

This clonotype appeared many times. The chain employs TRBV6-6 and TRBJ1-4, with 8 bases that match TRBD1. Germline CDR1 and CDR2: MNHNY and SVGAGI (reference sequence). Trimming took 4 bases from V and 8 from J; bases not matched to a gene: 6. CDR3 size: 14 residues. DNA of the CDR3: TGTGCCAGCAGTTTGAGGACAGGGAAGGAAAAACTGTTTTTT. Its translation: CASSLRTGKEKLFF.

This clonotype was seen a few times. This chain uses TRBV2 with TRBJ2-4, with 8 bases that match TRBD1. This CDR3 region has 16 residues. Germline values: CDR1 SNHLY, CDR2 FYNNEI. V lost 4 bases and J lost 0; bases outside the gene matches: 5. The CDR3 loop reads CASSAGTGLAKNIQYF. CDR3 DNA: TGTGCCAGCAGTGCCGGGACAGGACTAGCCAAAAACATTCAGTACTTC.

This rearrangement joins TRBV5-1 to TRBJ2-2; TRBD2 matches at 8 bases. This CDR3 contains 18 residues. V was clipped by 3 bases and J by 5 bases; unmatched bases: 15. From germline, CDR1 is SGHRS and CDR2 YFSETQ. CDR3 sequence: CASSYDTTSGSRTGELFF. The CDR3 bases are TGCGCCAGCAGCTACGACACAACCAGCGGGAGCAGGACCGGGGAGCTGTTTTTT.

This rearrangement joins TRBV5-1 to TRBJ1-2; D is possibly TRBD1 (5 bases). The germline gives CDR1 SGHRS, CDR2 YFSETQ. CDR3 length equals 15 residues. Trimming shortened V by 6 bases and J by 0 bases, and 15 bases separated the two germline ends. The CDR3 sequence: CASTLVGGSNYGYTF. CDR3 DNA: TGCGCCAGCACCCTGGTGGGGGGATCTAACTATGGCTACACCTTC.

This clonotype was picked up many times. The V gene is TRBV20-1, the J gene TRBJ2-5; 11 positions match TRBD2. The ends lost 5 bases at V and 4 bases at J; junction bases unmatched: 6. The CDR3 is 14 residues long. CDR1 is DFQATT and CDR2 is SNEGSKA in the germline V gene (reference sequence). Here the CDR3 DNA reads TGCAGTGCTGGCTTAGCGGGAGGGCCAGAGACCCAGTACTTC. Translating gives CSAGLAGGPETQYF.

This chain connects TRBV5-6 to TRBJ1-1; 10 bases match TRBD1. The CDR3 consists of 15 residues. CDR1 SGHDT and CDR2 YYEEEE come from the germline V gene. J gave up 6 bases and V 4 bases, and 9 bases lay outside the gene matches. The CDR3 nucleotides read TGTGCCAGCAGCCCGACAGGGGGCGAGAGCTCTGAAGCTTTCTTT. Its translation is CASSPTGGESSEAFF.

In DNA form, the CDR3 reads TGTGCCAGCAGCTTGTCCCGAAGGGGTATGTTATCCGGGGAGCTGTTTTTT. As protein: CASSLSRRGMLSGELFF. The genes are TRBV5-6 and TRBJ2-2, with D possibly being TRBD1 (5 bases). The germline V and J ends were trimmed by 1 base and 6 bases, with 19 bases remaining between them. The length of the CDR3 is 17 residues. Germline V gene lookup returns CDR1 SGHDT and CDR2 YYEEEE.

The chain recombines TRBV6-1 with TRBJ2-7, with D tentatively TRBD1 or TRBD2 (5 bases each). The CDR3 covers 14 residues. The V end lost 6 bases, the J end lost 2 bases, and 14 bases lay between the germline ends. The germline CDR1 and CDR2 sequences are MNHNS and SASEGT. The CDR3 coding sequence is TGTGCCAGCAGAGAGGGCAGGGTACCCTACGAGCAGTACTTC. Its protein product is CASREGRVPYEQYF.

Many counts were recorded for this clonotype. The chain combines TRBV6-5 with TRBJ2-2; the D is unclear. This CDR3 spans 14 amino acids. Trimming removed 10 bases from V and 7 bases from J, with 19 bases in between. Germline lookup yields CDR1 MNHEY and CDR2 SVGAGI. For the CDR3, the DNA is TGTGCCACCTTTTCGTCCGGACGGAACGGGGAGCTGTTTTTT. It translates to CATFSSGRNGELFF.

In this sample, this clonotype turned up a few times. The J gene is TRBJ1-2, the V gene TRBV11-2; possible D gene TRBD1, 5 bases. Germline-derived CDR1 and CDR2 are SGHAT and FQNNGV. V dropped 2 bases and J dropped 3 bases, with 13 bases sitting between them. This CDR3 has 15 residues. The CDR3 loop reads CASSLFSGADYGYTF. The DNA of the CDR3 is TGTGCCAGCAGCTTATTTTCTGGGGCGGACTATGGCTACACCTTC.

The J gene is TRBJ1-2, the V gene TRBV15; D is unresolved. Germline V gene data show CDR1 as LNHNV and CDR2 as YYDKDF (reference sequence). The germline V and J ends were trimmed by 1 base and 1 base, with 10 bases remaining between them. The CDR3 is made up of 15 amino acids. CDR3 sequence: CATSRADGYNYGYTF. DNA for the CDR3: TGTGCCACCAGCAGAGCGGACGGATATAACTATGGCTACACCTTC. The entire variable domain, with the rest obtained from reference TRBV15 and TRBJ1-2, is as follows: DAMVIQNPRYQVTQFGKPVTLSCSQTLNHNVMYWYQQKSSQAPKLLFHYYDKDFNNEADTPDNFQSRRPNTSFCFLDIRSPGLGDTAMYLCATSRADGYNYGYTFGSGTRLTVV.

V usage is TRBV19 and J usage is TRBJ1-5, with 7 bases aligning to TRBD1. The germline V gene has CDR1 LNHDA and CDR2 SQIVND (reference sequence). The CDR3 sequence is 16 residues long. The V and J ends lost 1 base and 4 bases, in that order; junction bases with no gene match: 7. The CDR3 DNA sequence: TGTGCCAGTAGTATAGGATCTCGACAGGGTAATCAGCCCCAGCATTTT. This encodes CASSIGSRQGNQPQHF.

The V gene is TRBV6-5, the J gene TRBJ2-4; tentatively, D is TRBD1 or TRBD2 (6 bases each). CDR3 length: 14 amino acids. V lost 5 bases, J lost 7 bases, and 15 bases lay in between. Germline V CDR1 and CDR2: MNHEY, SVGAGI. CDR3 sequence reads: CASSQHRDSNIQYF. The CDR3 region has the DNA TGTGCCAGCAGTCAACACAGGGACTCTAACATTCAGTACTTC.

The chain couples TRBV20-1 to TRBJ2-3; unclear D gene. This CDR3 has 13 amino acids. The V end lost 8 bases, the J end lost 5 bases, and 17 bases lay between the germline ends. Germline V lookup: CDR1 DFQATT, CDR2 SNEGSKA (reference sequence). The CDR3: CSPKDPGIDTQYF. The CDR3 DNA sequence: TGCAGTCCTAAAGACCCAGGTATAGATACGCAGTATTTT.